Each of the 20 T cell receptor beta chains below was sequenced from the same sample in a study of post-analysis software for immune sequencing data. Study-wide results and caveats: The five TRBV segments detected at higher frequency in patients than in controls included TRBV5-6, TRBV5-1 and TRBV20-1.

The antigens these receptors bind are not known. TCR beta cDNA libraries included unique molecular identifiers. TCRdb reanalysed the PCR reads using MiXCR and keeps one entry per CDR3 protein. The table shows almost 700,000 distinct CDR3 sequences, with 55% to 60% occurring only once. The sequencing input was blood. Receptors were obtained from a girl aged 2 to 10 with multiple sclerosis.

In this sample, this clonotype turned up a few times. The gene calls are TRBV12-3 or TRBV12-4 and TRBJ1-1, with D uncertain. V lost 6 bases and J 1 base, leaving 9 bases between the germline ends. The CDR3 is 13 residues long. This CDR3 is CASSPIRNTEAFF. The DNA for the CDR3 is TGTGCCAGCAGCCCCATCAGGAACACTGAAGCTTTCTTT.

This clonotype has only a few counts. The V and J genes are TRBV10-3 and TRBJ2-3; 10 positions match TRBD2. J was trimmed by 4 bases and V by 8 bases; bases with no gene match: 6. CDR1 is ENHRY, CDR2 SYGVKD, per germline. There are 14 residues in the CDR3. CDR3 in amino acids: CAIRTSGSADTQYF. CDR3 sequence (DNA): TGTGCCATCCGGACTAGCGGAAGCGCAGATACGCAGTATTTT.

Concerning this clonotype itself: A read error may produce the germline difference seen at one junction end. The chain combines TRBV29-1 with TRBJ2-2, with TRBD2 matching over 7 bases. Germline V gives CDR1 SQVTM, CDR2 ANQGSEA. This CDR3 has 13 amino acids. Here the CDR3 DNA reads TGCAGCGTTGAAGACCGGGTCCCGGGGGGGCTGTTTTTT. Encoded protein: CSVEDRVPGGLFF.

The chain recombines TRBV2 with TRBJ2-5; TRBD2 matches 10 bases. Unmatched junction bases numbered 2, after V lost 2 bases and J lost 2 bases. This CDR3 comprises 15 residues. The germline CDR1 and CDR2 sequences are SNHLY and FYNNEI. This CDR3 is CASSERTSGQETQYF. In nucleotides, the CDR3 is TGTGCCAGCAGTGAACGGACTAGCGGTCAAGAGACCCAGTACTTC.

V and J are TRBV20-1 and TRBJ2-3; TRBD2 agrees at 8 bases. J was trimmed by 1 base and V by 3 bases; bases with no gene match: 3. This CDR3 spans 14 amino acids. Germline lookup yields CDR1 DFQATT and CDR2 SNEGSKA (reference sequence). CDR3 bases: TGCAGTGCTAGGTCGACTAGCGGCACAGATACGCAGTATTTT. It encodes CSARSTSGTDTQYF.

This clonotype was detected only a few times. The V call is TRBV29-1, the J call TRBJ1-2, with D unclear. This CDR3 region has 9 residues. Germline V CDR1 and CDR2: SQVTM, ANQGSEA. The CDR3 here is CTAEYGYTF. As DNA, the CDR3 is TGCACGGCAGAATATGGCTACACCTTC.

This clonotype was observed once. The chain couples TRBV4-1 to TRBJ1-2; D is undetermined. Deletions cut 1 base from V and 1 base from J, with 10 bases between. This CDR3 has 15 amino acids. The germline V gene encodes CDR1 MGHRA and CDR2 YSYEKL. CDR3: CASSQAQQVNYGYTF. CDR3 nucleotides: TGCGCCAGCAGCCAAGCTCAACAAGTTAACTATGGCTACACCTTC.

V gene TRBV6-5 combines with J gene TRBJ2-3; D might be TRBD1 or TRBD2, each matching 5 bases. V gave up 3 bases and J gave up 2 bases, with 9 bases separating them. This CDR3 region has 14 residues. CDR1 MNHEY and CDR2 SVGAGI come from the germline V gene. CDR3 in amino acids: CASSYEGPTDTQYF. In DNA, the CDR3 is TGTGCCAGCAGTTATGAGGGACCCACAGATACGCAGTATTTT.

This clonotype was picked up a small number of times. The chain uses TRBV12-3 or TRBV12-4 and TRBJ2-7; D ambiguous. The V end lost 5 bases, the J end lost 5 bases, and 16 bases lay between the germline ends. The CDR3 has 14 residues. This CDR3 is CASSPRLTQDEQYF. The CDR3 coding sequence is TGTGCCAGCAGTCCCCGGTTGACACAAGACGAGCAGTACTTC.

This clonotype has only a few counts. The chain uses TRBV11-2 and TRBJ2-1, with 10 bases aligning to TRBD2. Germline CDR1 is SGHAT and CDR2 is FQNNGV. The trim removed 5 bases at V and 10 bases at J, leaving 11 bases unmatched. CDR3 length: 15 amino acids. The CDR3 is CASSARTSGRTEQFF. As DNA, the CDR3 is TGTGCCAGCAGCGCCCGGACTAGCGGAAGGACAGAGCAGTTCTTC.

The CDR3 DNA reads TGTGCCAGCAGTTCAAGTCAGGGGAAGGCTGAAGCTTTCTTT. The encoded protein is CASSSSQGKAEAFF. The rearrangement links TRBV12-3 or TRBV12-4 to TRBJ1-1; tentative D call: TRBD1 (6 bases). The CDR3 runs to 14 residues. The germline V and J ends were trimmed by 4 bases and 6 bases, with 15 bases remaining between them.

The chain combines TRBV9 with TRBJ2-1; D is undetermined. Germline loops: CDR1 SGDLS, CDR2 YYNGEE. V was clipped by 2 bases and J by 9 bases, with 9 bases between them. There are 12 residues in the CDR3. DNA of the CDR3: TGTGCCAGCAGCGTCCTTTGGGGTGAGCAGTTCTTC. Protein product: CASSVLWGEQFF.

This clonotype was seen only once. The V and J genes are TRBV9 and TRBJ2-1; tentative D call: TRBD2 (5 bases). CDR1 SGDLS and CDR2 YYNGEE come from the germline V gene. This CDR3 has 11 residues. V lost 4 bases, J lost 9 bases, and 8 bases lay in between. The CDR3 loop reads CASSRGTEQFF. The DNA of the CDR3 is TGTGCCAGCAGCCGGGGAACTGAGCAGTTCTTC.

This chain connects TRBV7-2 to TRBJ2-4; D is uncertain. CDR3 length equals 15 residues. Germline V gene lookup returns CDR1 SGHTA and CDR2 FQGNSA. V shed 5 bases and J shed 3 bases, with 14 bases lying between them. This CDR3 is CASSKNGPIKNIQYF. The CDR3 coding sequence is TGTGCCAGCAGCAAGAACGGGCCCATCAAAAACATTCAGTACTTC.

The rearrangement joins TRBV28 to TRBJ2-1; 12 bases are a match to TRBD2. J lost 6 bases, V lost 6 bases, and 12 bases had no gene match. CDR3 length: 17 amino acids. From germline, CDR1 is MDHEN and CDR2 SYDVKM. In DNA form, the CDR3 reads TGTGCCAGCAGCCCACCCAGGACTAGCGGGATTAGCAATGAGCAGTTCTTC. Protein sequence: CASSPPRTSGISNEQFF.

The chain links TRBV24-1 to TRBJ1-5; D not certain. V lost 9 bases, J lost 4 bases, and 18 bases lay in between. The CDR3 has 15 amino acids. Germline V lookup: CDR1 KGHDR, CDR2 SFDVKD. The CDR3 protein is CATFPSGSLNQPQHF. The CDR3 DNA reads TGTGCCACCTTTCCATCTGGGTCCCTTAATCAGCCCCAGCATTTT.

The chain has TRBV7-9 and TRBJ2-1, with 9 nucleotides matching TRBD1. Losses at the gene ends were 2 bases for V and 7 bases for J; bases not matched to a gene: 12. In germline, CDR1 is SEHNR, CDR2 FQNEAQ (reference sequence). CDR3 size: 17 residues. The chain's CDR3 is CASSLSSGQGSRNEQFF. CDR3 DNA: TGTGCCAGCAGCTTATCTTCGGGACAGGGAAGTAGGAATGAGCAGTTCTTC.

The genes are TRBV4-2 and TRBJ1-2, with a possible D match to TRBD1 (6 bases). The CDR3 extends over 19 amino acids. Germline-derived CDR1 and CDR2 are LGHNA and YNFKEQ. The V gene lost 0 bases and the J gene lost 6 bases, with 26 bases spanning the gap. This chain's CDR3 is CASSQEGRGGRDLDHGYTF. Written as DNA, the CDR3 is TGTGCCAGCAGCCAAGAAGGGAGGGGGGGGCGCGATTTGGATCATGGCTACACCTTC.

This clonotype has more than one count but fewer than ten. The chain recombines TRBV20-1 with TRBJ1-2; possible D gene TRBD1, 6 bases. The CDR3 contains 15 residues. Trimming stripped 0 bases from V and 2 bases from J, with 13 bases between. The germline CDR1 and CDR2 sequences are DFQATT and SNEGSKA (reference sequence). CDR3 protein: CSARDDDRSNYGYTF. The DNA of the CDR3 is TGCAGTGCTAGAGACGACGACAGGTCCAACTATGGCTACACCTTC.

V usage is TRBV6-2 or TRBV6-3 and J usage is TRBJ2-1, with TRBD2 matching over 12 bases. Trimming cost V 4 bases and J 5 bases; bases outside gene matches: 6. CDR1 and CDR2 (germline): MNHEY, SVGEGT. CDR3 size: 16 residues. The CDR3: CASSFGGLAGHNEQFF. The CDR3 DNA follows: TGTGCCAGCAGTTTTGGAGGACTAGCGGGACACAATGAGCAGTTCTTC.